Sequencing of this TCR beta chain was carried out in a study of blood T cell repertoires in COVID-19. The wider study: Samples came from the United States, Italy and Spain, spanning acute and convalescent COVID-19.

This CDR3 has 16 amino acids. With 1 base removed from V and 5 bases from J, the gap between germline ends came to 16 bases. From germline, CDR1 is LGHDT and CDR2 YNNKEL (reference sequence). This table comes from immunoSEQ multiplex PCR, and its TCRdb copy is limited to in-frame clones, with some not included. The sample shows 250,000 or so clones, nearly 90% of them seen only once. Enrolled during active infection, Seattle patients were then followed longitudinally. This clone was detected a few times. The chain links TRBV3-1 (or the pseudogene TRBV3-2) to TRBJ2-3, with D possibly being TRBD1 (5 bases). Sequenced: peripheral blood. The sequence derives from a woman aged 60-75 years with COVID-19, enrolled during active disease. As DNA, the CDR3 is TGTGCCAGCAGCCAAGCAAGAAGGGGCACGGGAGATACGCAGTATTTT. The encoded protein is CASSQARRGTGDTQYF.